This T cell receptor beta chain is from a study of blood T cell repertoires in COVID-19. Trimming removed 5 bases at V and 2 bases at J, with 3 bases between. Germline CDR1 and CDR2: GTSNPN and SVGIG (reference sequence). CDR3 length equals 10 residues. Only in-frame clones appear in the TCRdb table, and some are missing; sequencing was by immunoSEQ multiplex PCR. There are around 260,000 clones in the sample; approximately 85% occur only once, and 0.85% to 1% lies in the top ten. Sequencing input: peripheral blood. This clonotype originated in a human donor with COVID-19, enrolled during active disease. The donor label of this sample is uncertain. The rearrangement links TRBV30 to TRBJ1-2; D gene ambiguous. CDR3 nucleotides: TGTGCCTGGCGGAACTATGGCTACACCTTC. Amino acids: CAWRNYGYTF.